This T cell receptor (beta chain) came from a study of shared clonotypes between healthy human individuals (dated by TCRdb to 2018 to 2020). Broadly, across the study: Two women and a few men aged 18 to 49 years were included in the cohort. For each donor, CD4 naive and CD4 memory were each run on three plates, CD8 naive on two plates, and CD8 memory on one plate. Each donor's leukapheresis produced roughly between about 0.8 and 10 billion PBMCs. Different laboratories and diverse techniques were used to prepare libraries and sequence TCR repertoires, to increase sequencing depth and limit assay-specific biases. The study deeply sequenced blood TCR repertoires of five healthy adults to estimate repertoire size and the extent of clonotype sharing between individuals.

Using the deep immunoSEQ assay, multiplex PCR amplified TCR CDR3 regions from genomic DNA. For each cell subset, the extracted genomic DNA was distributed evenly across all wells of several immunoSEQ 96-well plates, and each plate served as one replicate. For sorted subsets, roughly 200 ng of genomic DNA, equivalent to roughly 30,000 T cell genomes, went into each replicate PCR. The purified libraries were quantified using a Qubit 3.0 fluorometer, sized with a Bioanalyzer 2100, and then quantified again using the KAPA Library Quantification kit. Every immunoSEQ 96-well plate was sequenced on a separate single-read 150-cycle Illumina NextSeq 550 flow cell. Under the source paper's analysis protocol: Because only junctional sequences without quality scores were contained in the immunoSEQ output, filtering matching that applied to full-length reads could not be performed. To assign V/J genes and CDR3, sequences were annotated using PyIR, a Python wrapper for IgBLAST v1.9, with IMGT germline references. Reads were filtered out if the reads had weak V/J assignments (E-value above 1e-6), no CDR3, stop codons, out-of-frame junctions, or ambiguous translated residues. V3J clonotypes were defined by identical inferred V gene, J gene, and CDR3 amino acid sequence. The percentage overlap between two repertoires was calculated by dividing the number of shared unique clonotypes by the size of the smaller repertoire. RTK rarefaction, the Chao1 estimator, and Recon v2.1 estimates of unobserved clonotypes were used to assess repertoire richness. For all TCRbeta clonotypes obtained by the gDNA method from a few donors, generation probabilities were computed with OLGA. The table comes from immuneACCESS by way of TCRdb, which keeps in-frame sequences with V and J called. Part of the clones is missing from these tables; in studies checked, under half for an unresolved V gene and the rest for unknown reasons. That table furnishes V, J and clone size, whereas the DNA furnished D and trimming. This sample is represented by roughly 2.1 million clones; just over 90% of them were singletons. 1.7% of the sample is taken by the ten largest.

CD8 naive samples consisted of CD45RO-negative cells that were positively selected for CCR7, yielding a CD45RA+CCR7+ population without TemRA cells. Donors were healthy HIV-negative adults with no recently reported acute infections or vaccinations. Every donor was a Caucasian adult living in Nashville, Tennessee, USA. Blood was obtained by leukapheresis, after which PBMCs were separated by Ficoll-Histopaque density gradient centrifugation and cryopreserved in liquid nitrogen vapor phase. Analytical flow cytometry was used to check the purity and quantity of each magnetically sorted T cell population. Each sorted fraction had its genomic DNA isolated and then quantified by UV absorbance on a Nanodrop 2000c. In the case of this clone: This receptor's antigen is unknown. No qualities accompany the bases; no much larger clone lies one base away.

Here is what the overall study found, with its caveats: When a few donors were compared, the shared fraction of clonotypes was around 5% for naive CD4, 3.5% for naive CD8, 2% to 2.5% for memory CD4, and 0.35% to 0.5% for memory CD8. Naive subsets generally had larger estimated clonotype richness than memory subsets. Sampling was limited to blood, and TCR repertoires in tissue likely differ from TCR repertoires in blood. Pairwise subsampling led to the expectation that sequencing depth would affect the degree of clonotype sharing among donors. Rarefaction of sorted-subset datasets indicated incomplete sequencing despite the large sequencing depth. Clonotypes shared by all four sorted-subset donors showed higher generation probabilities than non-shared clonotypes. Because the study included a small number of donors, the genetic and exposure-history diversity represented was limited.

V gives up 3 bases and J gives up 12 bases, and the segment between their germline ends measures 21 bases. CDR3 length: 15 amino acids, cysteine to phenylalanine. Left in the record is the CDR3 DNA by itself, 45 bases read in frame from the first base. Per the germline V gene, SGDLS is the CDR1 and YYNGEE is the CDR2. The sample was naive CD8+ T cells from PBMCs. The sample's cell subset or site label, decoded: CD45RA+CCR7+. The chain links TRBV9 with TRBJ1-4, with an unclear D gene assignment. This clonotype was sampled from a man aged 18 to 29 in good health. Some clones in this sample may be carry-over from other donors' samples. The DNA reads TGTGCCAGCAGCGCCCGGACGGGAGGTTCGGTGGAACTGTTTTTT. It translates as CASSARTGGSVELFF.